This passage covers 10 T cell receptor beta chains from one sample sequenced in a study of T cell changes during pregnancy in multiple sclerosis. Profiled with immunoSEQ multiplex PCR; TCRdb holds only in-frame clones, not every one. This sample yields about 36,000 clones, of which over 75% are seen a single time; 11% belongs to the top ten. The source was CD8+ T cells from peripheral blood mononuclear cells, collected in the third trimester of pregnancy. The source of these receptors is a female donor with multiple sclerosis, enrolled in a pregnancy study.

The V and J genes are TRBV7-2 and TRBJ2-1; D is uncertain. This CDR3 contains 13 residues. Trimming left V 1 base short and J 6 bases short, with 7 bases between. The V gene's germline CDR1 is SGHTA and CDR2 FQGNSA. CDR3 sequence: CASSLVPGNEQFF. DNA for the CDR3: TGTGCCAGCAGCTTAGTCCCGGGCAATGAGCAGTTCTTC.

This sequence joins TRBV6-6 and TRBJ2-7; TRBD1 matches 9 bases. The germline V gene encodes CDR1 MNHNY and CDR2 SVGAGI (reference sequence). The V and J ends lost 7 bases and 3 bases, in that order; junction bases with no gene match: 10. The CDR3 consists of 15 residues. CDR3 nucleotides: TGTGCCAGCACCCAGTCCCGGGACAGGGACTACGAGCAGTACTTC. It specifies CASTQSRDRDYEQYF.

The chain combines TRBV19 with TRBJ1-1; D not certain. With 3 bases removed from V and 1 base from J, the gap between germline ends came to 6 bases. The CDR3 has 13 residues. Germline V CDR1 and CDR2: LNHDA, SQIVND (reference sequence). The DNA for the CDR3 is TGTGCCAGTAGTATTAACGGGAACACTGAAGCTTTCTTT. Translated: CASSINGNTEAFF.

The rearrangement links TRBV5-5 to TRBJ2-3; TRBD1 aligns across 12 bases. This CDR3 is built from 16 residues. V dropped 2 bases and J dropped 5; count of bases not matched to a gene: 6. Germline values: CDR1 SGHKS, CDR2 YYEKEE (reference sequence). The CDR3 is CASSFGTGGARDTQYF. The CDR3 DNA is TGTGCCAGCAGCTTTGGGACAGGGGGCGCGAGAGATACGCAGTATTTT.

CDR3 bases: TGTGCCAGCAGCTTAGGTAGCCCCGCCCGGGCAGATACGCAGTATTTT. This encodes CASSLGSPARADTQYF. The chain employs TRBV11-2 and TRBJ2-3; D gene ambiguous. V lost 1 base, J lost 4 bases, and 15 bases lay in between. The CDR3 totals 16 residues. The germline V gene encodes CDR1 SGHAT and CDR2 FQNNGV.

This clone was seen just once. The chain couples TRBV5-1 to TRBJ1-1, with 9 bases that match TRBD1. The junction had 4 bases not matched to a gene; V was cut back by 3 bases and J by 4 bases. Germline assignment: CDR1 SGHRS and CDR2 YFSETQ. The CDR3 extends over 14 amino acids. CDR3 sequence reads: CASSSTGGITEAFF. The DNA of the CDR3 is TGCGCCAGCAGCTCGACAGGGGGGATCACTGAAGCTTTCTTT.

This clone was counted a single time. The rearrangement links TRBV7-9 to TRBJ1-1, with D tentatively TRBD1 (6 bases). Germline V gene lookup returns CDR1 SEHNR and CDR2 FQNEAQ (reference sequence). With 1 base removed from V and 3 bases from J, the gap between germline ends came to 12 bases. The CDR3 has 15 amino acids. The CDR3 bases are TGTGCCAGCAGCTTAGTCCAGGGGACCCACACTGAAGCTTTCTTT. This encodes CASSLVQGTHTEAFF.

This clone was counted a single time. This rearrangement joins TRBV21-1 to TRBJ1-5. TRBV21-1 corresponds to a pseudogene. This CDR3 is 17 amino acids long. In nucleotides, the CDR3 is TGTGCCAGCAGCAACGGGCGGGGAGGGCTGTGCAATCAGCCCCAGCATTTT. As protein: CASSNGRGGLCNQPQHF.

The J gene is TRBJ2-7, the V gene TRBV27; 7 bases agree with TRBD2. The CDR3 contains 14 residues. Unmatched junction bases numbered 9, after V lost 3 bases and J lost 7 bases. Per germline, CDR1 MNHEY and CDR2 SMNVEV (reference sequence). The CDR3 spells CASSFGGGFGEQYF. In nucleotides, the CDR3 is TGTGCCAGCAGTTTTGGGGGGGGTTTTGGGGAGCAGTACTTC.

The rearrangement links TRBV5-6 to TRBJ1-6; TRBD1 is a possible D gene (5 bases). Germline loops: CDR1 SGHDT, CDR2 YYEEEE. The CDR3 spans 16 residues. V lost 4 bases and J lost 3, with 14 bases in between. CDR3 residues: CASSAWPGDYNSPLHF. As DNA, the CDR3 is TGTGCCAGCAGCGCCTGGCCGGGGGACTATAATTCACCCCTCCACTTT. Using reference TRBV5-6 and TRBJ1-6 for the parts outside the CDR3, the full variable domain is DAGVTQSPTHLIKTRGQQVTLRCSPKSGHDTVSWYQQALGQGPQFIFQYYEEEERQRGNFPDRFSGHQFPNYSSELNVNALLLGDSALYLCASSAWPGDYNSPLHFGNGTRLTVT.